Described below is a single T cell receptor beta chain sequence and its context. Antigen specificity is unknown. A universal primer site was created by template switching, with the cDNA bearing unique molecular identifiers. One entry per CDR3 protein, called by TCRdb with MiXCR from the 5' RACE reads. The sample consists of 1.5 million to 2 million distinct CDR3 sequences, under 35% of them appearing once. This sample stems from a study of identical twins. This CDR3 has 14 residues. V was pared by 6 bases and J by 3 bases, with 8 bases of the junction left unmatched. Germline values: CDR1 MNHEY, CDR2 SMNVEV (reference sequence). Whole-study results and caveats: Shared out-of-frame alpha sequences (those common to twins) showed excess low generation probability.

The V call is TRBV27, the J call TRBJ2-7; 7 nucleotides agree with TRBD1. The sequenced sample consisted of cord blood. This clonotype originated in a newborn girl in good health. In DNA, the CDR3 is TGTGCCAGCAGCCTACAGGGGATGGGCTACGAGCAGTACTTC. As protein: CASSLQGMGYEQYF.